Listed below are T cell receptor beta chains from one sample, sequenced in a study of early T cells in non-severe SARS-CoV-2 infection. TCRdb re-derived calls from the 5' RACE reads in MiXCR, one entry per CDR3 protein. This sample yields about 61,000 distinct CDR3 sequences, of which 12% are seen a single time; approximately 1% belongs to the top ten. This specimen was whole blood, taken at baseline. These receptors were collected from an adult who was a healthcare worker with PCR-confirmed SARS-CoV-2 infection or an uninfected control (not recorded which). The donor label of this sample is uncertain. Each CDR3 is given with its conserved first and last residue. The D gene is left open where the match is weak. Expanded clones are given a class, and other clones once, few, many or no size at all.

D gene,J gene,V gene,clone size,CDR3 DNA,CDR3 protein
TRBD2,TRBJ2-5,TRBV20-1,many,TGCAGTGCTAGAAAGAATGGACTAGCGATGAACCAAGAGACCCAGTACTTC,CSARKNGLAMNQETQYF
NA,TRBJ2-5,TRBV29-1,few,TGCAGCGTTGTCAGGGGGGGAGAGACCCAGTACTTC,CSVVRGGETQYF
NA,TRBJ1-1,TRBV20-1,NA,TGCAGTGCTAGAGATCTTAAAGGATCAATGAACACTGAAGCTTTCTTT,CSARDLKGSMNTEAFF
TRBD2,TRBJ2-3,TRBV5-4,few,TGTGCCAGCAGTTTCCTCCTAGCGGGAGGGCGATTAGATACGCAGTATTTT,CASSFLLAGGRLDTQYF
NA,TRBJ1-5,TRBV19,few,TGTGCCAGTAGTAAACGACCAAGTGATCAGCCCCAGCATTTT,CASSKRPSDQPQHF
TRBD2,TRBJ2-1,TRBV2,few,TGTGCCACAGGGACTAGCGGGGGGCATCTTCACAATGAGCAGTTCTTC,CATGTSGGHLHNEQFF
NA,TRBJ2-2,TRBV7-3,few,TGTGCCAGCAGCTTAGTTCCCGACATCGGGGAGCTGTTTTTT,CASSLVPDIGELFF
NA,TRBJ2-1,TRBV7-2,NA,TGTGCCAGCAGCTTAGTAGTCCGCAATGAGCAGTTCTTC,CASSLVVRNEQFF
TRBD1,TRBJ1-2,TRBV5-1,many,TGCGCCAGCAGCCCTGGTTCCCAGGGGGACGGCTACACCTTC,CASSPGSQGDGYTF
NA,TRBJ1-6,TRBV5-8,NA,TGTGCCAGCAGCAAGTACCAGAACAATAATTCACCCCTCCACTTT,CASSKYQNNNSPLHF
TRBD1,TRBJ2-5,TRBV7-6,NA,TGTGCCAGCAGCGAACAGGGGGCTAACCAGTACTTC,CASSEQGANQYF
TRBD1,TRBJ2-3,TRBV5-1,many,TGCGCCAGCAGCTTGGCCGTTGGGGCCAGGGGGCATACGCAGTATTTT,CASSLAVGARGHTQYF
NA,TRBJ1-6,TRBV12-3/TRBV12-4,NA,TGTGCCAGCAGTTTACCCCACTCACCCCTCCACTTT,CASSLPHSPLHF
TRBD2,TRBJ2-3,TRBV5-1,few,TGCGCCACCAGGACTAGCGGGGAAGGCACAGATACGCAGTATTTT,CATRTSGEGTDTQYF
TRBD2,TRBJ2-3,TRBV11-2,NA,TGTGCCAGCAGCTTAGTATTTAGCGGGGGGGCCATCGATACGCAGTATTTT,CASSLVFSGGAIDTQYF
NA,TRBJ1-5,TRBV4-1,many,TGCGCCAGCAGCCAAGATCGGGGAAGCAATCAGCCCCAGCATTTT,CASSQDRGSNQPQHF
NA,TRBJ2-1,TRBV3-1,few,TGTGCCAGCAGCCCCAGGGGCCATGAGCAGTTCTTC,CASSPRGHEQFF
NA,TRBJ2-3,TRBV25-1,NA,TGTGCCAGCAGTGACAATTTAAACACAGATACGCAGTATTTT,CASSDNLNTDTQYF
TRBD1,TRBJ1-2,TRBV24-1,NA,TGTGCCACCAGTGACCCGGACAGGGGGGATGGCTACACCTTC,CATSDPDRGDGYTF
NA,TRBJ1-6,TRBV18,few,TGTGCCAGCTCACCGGGAATGTATAATTCACCCCTCCACTTT,CASSPGMYNSPLHF
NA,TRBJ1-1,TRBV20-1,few,TGCAGTGCTGAGATCGACCCGCAACCGAACACTGAAGCTTTCTTT,CSAEIDPQPNTEAFF
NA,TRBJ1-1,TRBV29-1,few,TGCAGCGCCGACCTGGGGGCCGTGAACACTGAAGCTTTCTTT,CSADLGAVNTEAFF
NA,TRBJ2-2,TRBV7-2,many,TGTGCCAGCAGCTTAAAAGCATCCAGGAACACCGGGGAGCTGTTTTTT,CASSLKASRNTGELFF
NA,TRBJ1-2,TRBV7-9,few,TGTGCCAGCAGCTTTCGGGACAAAGCGAATGGCTACACCTTC,CASSFRDKANGYTF
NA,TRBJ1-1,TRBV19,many,TGTGCCAGTAGTAACCAGGGGAGCACGAACACTGAAGCTTTCTTT,CASSNQGSTNTEAFF
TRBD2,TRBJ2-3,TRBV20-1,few,TGCAGTGCTGCCGCACTAGCGGGGGGGGCAGAGACGCAGTATTTT,CSAAALAGGAETQYF
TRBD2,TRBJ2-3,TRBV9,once,TGTGCCAGCAGCCTTCATCGTGGGGGGGTGGATACGCAGTATTTT,CASSLHRGGVDTQYF
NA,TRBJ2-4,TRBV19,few,TGTGCCAGTAGTATCACAGTTCAAACACGGGCCAAAAACATTCAGTACTTC,CASSITVQTRAKNIQYF
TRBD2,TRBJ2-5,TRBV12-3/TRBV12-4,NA,TGTGCCAGCAGCACACGCGGGGGGGGCCGGTACCAAGAGACCCAGTACTTC,CASSTRGGGRYQETQYF
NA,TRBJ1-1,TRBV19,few,TGTGCCAGTAGTATAGATCGCCTAGGGACTGAAGCTTTCTTT,CASSIDRLGTEAFF
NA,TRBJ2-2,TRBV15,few,TGTGCCACCGGGGGGACGACCGGGGAGCTGTTTTTT,CATGGTTGELFF
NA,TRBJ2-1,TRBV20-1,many,TGCAGTGCTTACCCCGACGCAAAGCAGTTCTTC,CSAYPDAKQFF
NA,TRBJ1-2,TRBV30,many,TGTGCCTGGAGTGTACTCGGGACTAACTATGGCTACACCTTC,CAWSVLGTNYGYTF
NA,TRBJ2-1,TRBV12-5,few,TGTGCTAGTGGTTTGGACCCCCTCAGTCCAGAGCAGTTCTTC,CASGLDPLSPEQFF
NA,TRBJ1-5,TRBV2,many,TGTGCCAGCAGCGAAAGGGACCGCGCGGGGCCCCAGCATTTT,CASSERDRAGPQHF
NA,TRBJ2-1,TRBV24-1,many,TGTGCCACCAGTGACCCAACAGGGATAGGCTCCTACAATGAGCAGTTCTTC,CATSDPTGIGSYNEQFF
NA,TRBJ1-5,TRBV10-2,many,TGCGCCAGCAGTGAGGGCCTCAATCAGCCCCAGCATTTT,CASSEGLNQPQHF
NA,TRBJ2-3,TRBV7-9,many,TGTGCCGCCGCTCATAAAGTGAGCACAGATACGCAGTATTTT,CAAAHKVSTDTQYF
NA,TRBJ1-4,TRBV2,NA,TGTGCCAGCAGTATGGGGCCAGAAGGAAAACTGTTTTTT,CASSMGPEGKLFF
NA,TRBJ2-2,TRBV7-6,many,TGTGCCAGCGGACGAGCGACCGGGGAGCTGTTTTTT,CASGRATGELFF
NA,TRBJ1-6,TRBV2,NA,TGTGCCAGCTTCAGGGAGCGGAATTCACCCCTCCACTTT,CASFRERNSPLHF
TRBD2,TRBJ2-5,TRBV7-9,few,TGTGCCAGCACCAAAAGGGGACTAGCGGGGAGCCAAGAGACCCAGTACTTC,CASTKRGLAGSQETQYF
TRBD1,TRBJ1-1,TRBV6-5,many,TGTGCCAGCAGACTTGGACAGGTGAACACTGAAGCTTTCTTT,CASRLGQVNTEAFF
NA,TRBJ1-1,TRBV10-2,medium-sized,TGCGCCAGCAGGCAGGGTGACACTGAAGCTTTCTTT,CASRQGDTEAFF
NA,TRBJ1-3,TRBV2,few,TGTGCCAGCAGTGAAGGGGGAGCTGGAAACACCATATATTTT,CASSEGGAGNTIYF
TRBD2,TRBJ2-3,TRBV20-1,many,TGCAGTGCTTCCGATCCCGGGACTAGCGGGGGGTATACGCAGTATTTT,CSASDPGTSGGYTQYF
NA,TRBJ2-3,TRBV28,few,TGTGCCAGCAGTTTATATTCTCCGAGCACAGATACGCAGTATTTT,CASSLYSPSTDTQYF
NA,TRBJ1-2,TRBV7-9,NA,TGTGCCAGCAGCTCCACCGGGGAGAACTATGGCTACACCTTC,CASSSTGENYGYTF
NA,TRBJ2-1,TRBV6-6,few,TGTGCCAGCAGTTACTCGGACAGCCGGATAAACCTCTTC,CASSYSDSRINLF
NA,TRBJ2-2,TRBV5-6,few,TGTGCCAGCAGCTTGCCATTTACCGGGGAGCTGTTTTTT,CASSLPFTGELFF
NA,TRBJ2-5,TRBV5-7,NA,TGTGCCAGCAGCTTGGGGGGGCTGATATTACCCTCTCAAGAGACCCAGTACTTC,CASSLGGLILPSQETQYF
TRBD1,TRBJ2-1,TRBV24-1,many,TGTGCCACCAGTGATGCTGCGGACAGGGTCTACAATGAGCAGTTCTTC,CATSDAADRVYNEQFF